This T cell receptor beta chain appears in the sequencing data of a study of cytomegalovirus exposure and HLA in healthy donors. Regarding the study as a whole: Specific recognition of CMV antigens was confirmed in vitro for three chains (all CMV-associated). The authors enumerated under 200 TCR beta chains as linked to cytomegalovirus. Cytomegalovirus status, reportedly, was diagnosed with high specificity and sensitivity by the classifier.

V lost 3 bases to trimming and J lost 5 bases, with 5 bases between them. Per the germline V gene, CDR1 is MDHEN and CDR2 is SYDVKM. CDR3 size: 11 residues. A note on this clone: The antigen is not known.

The validation cohort, a group of under 150 subjects, included the donors and was separate from the roughly 620-subject first cohort. Method: immunoSEQ multiplex PCR; TCRdb's copy keeps in-frame clones and lacks some. The repertoire consists of around 350,000 clones, with roughly 89% occurring once and the leading ten covering 0.8% to 0.85%. The clonotype originates from a woman between 18 and 29 years old in good health and CMV-seronegative. The sequenced sample was PBMCs. The chain uses TRBV28 and TRBJ2-7; D not resolved. The CDR3 sequence is CASSFSNEQYF. The CDR3 coding sequence is TGTGCCAGCAGTTTTTCTAACGAGCAGTACTTC. The full variable domain, in which reference TRBV28 and TRBJ2-7 provide the parts outside the CDR3, is DVKVTQSSRYLVKRTGEKVFLECVQDMDHENMFWYRQDPGLGLRLIYFSYDVKMKEKGDIPEGYSVSREKKERFSLILESASTNQTSMYLCASSFSNEQYFGPGTRLTVT.